This is a list of T cell receptor beta chains from one sample in a study of control samples from healthy donors and cancer patients. Sequencing was performed with immunoSEQ multiplex PCR; in TCRdb, only in-frame clones are kept and a portion is missing. The data contain some 150,000 clones, about 94% of them singletons. The sample comprised PBMCs. The receptors stem from a man aged 55 to 69 with colorectal cancer. The CDR3 runs from the conserved cysteine through the conserved F or W. D genes are given only for firm matches. Only part of the rows carry a size: once, few, many, or a class if the clone is expanded.

V: TRBV29-1
J: TRBJ1-5
D: NA
size: NA
CDR3: CSVASGGEQPQHF
DNA: TGCAGCGTTGCATCGGGGGGGGAGCAGCCCCAGCATTTT

V: TRBV9
J: TRBJ1-1
D: TRBD1
size: NA
CDR3: CASSADLRTGMNTEAFF
DNA: TGTGCCAGCAGCGCCGATCTTAGGACAGGGATGAACACTGAAGCTTTCTTT

V: TRBV7-9
J: TRBJ2-3
D: NA
size: NA
CDR3: CASSRGGDSFTDTQYF
DNA: TGTGCCAGCAGCCGTGGGGGGGACAGCTTCACAGATACGCAGTATTTT

V: TRBV18
J: TRBJ1-2
D: TRBD1
size: NA
CDR3: CASSPRQGTNGYTF
DNA: TGTGCCAGCTCACCTCGACAGGGAACCAACGGCTACACCTTC

V: TRBV3-1/TRBV3-2
J: TRBJ1-1
D: TRBD1
size: NA
CDR3: CASSQDSQGAGAFF
DNA: TGTGCCAGCAGCCAAGATTCCCAGGGGGCTGGGGCTTTCTTT

V: TRBV27
J: TRBJ1-2
D: NA
size: NA
CDR3: CASTHSGLDGYTF
DNA: TGTGCCAGCACACACTCCGGGCTTGATGGCTACACCTTC

V: TRBV12-3/TRBV12-4
J: TRBJ1-1
D: NA
size: NA
CDR3: CASSSSLNTEAFF
DNA: TGTGCCAGCAGTTCGTCCTTGAACACTGAAGCTTTCTTT

V: TRBV11-2
J: TRBJ1-2
D: TRBD1
size: NA
CDR3: CASSRDSNYGYTF
DNA: TGTGCCAGCAGCCGGGACAGCAACTATGGCTACACCTTC

V: TRBV6-2/TRBV6-3
J: TRBJ2-7
D: NA
size: NA
CDR3: CASSYSTGAAYEQYF
DNA: TGTGCCAGCAGTTACTCAACGGGGGCCGCCTACGAGCAGTACTTC

V: TRBV21-1
J: TRBJ2-5
D: NA
size: NA
CDR3: CASSRLDRAQETQYF
DNA: TGTGCCAGCAGCAGACTCGACAGGGCCCAAGAGACCCAGTACTTC

V: TRBV6-5
J: TRBJ1-2
D: TRBD1
size: NA
CDR3: CASSRQTGGAYGYTF
DNA: TGTGCCAGCAGTAGACAGACAGGGGGCGCCTATGGCTACACCTTC

V: TRBV7-9
J: TRBJ2-5
D: NA
size: few
CDR3: CASSPPVRVGETQYF
DNA: TGTGCCAGCAGCCCGCCCGTCCGGGTAGGAGAGACCCAGTACTTC

V: TRBV5-1
J: TRBJ2-5
D: TRBD1
size: NA
CDR3: CASSLDGQGGETQYF
DNA: TGCGCCAGCAGCTTGGATGGACAGGGCGGAGAGACCCAGTACTTC

V: TRBV9
J: TRBJ2-5
D: TRBD2
size: NA
CDR3: CASSVTSGGGETQYF
DNA: TGTGCCAGCAGCGTAACAAGCGGGGGCGGGGAGACCCAGTACTTC

V: TRBV4-1
J: TRBJ2-1
D: NA
size: NA
CDR3: CASSQVGPYNEQFF
DNA: TGCGCCAGCAGCCAAGTAGGGCCGTACAATGAGCAGTTCTTC

V: TRBV7-9
J: TRBJ1-2
D: NA
size: NA
CDR3: CASSSQRAGYTF
DNA: TGTGCCAGCAGCTCCCAGAGAGCAGGCTACACCTTC

V: TRBV5-1
J: TRBJ2-7
D: TRBD1
size: NA
CDR3: CASSKTGAISYEQYF
DNA: TGCGCCAGCAGCAAGACAGGGGCGATCTCCTACGAGCAGTACTTC

V: TRBV18
J: TRBJ1-3
D: TRBD1
size: NA
CDR3: CASSPSTGGDTIYF
DNA: TGTGCCAGCTCACCAAGCACAGGGGGAGACACCATATATTTT

V: TRBV18
J: TRBJ1-2
D: NA
size: NA
CDR3: CASSPPSGGDSRRGYTF
DNA: TGTGCCAGCTCACCACCGAGTGGGGGAGACAGCCGGCGGGGCTACACCTTC

V: TRBV7-6
J: TRBJ1-1
D: NA
size: NA
CDR3: CASSLVVVPADTEAFF
DNA: TGTGCCAGCAGCTTAGTCGTGGTTCCGGCGGACACTGAAGCTTTCTTT

V: TRBV7-9
J: TRBJ1-1
D: NA
size: NA
CDR3: CASSPTRGSGSGAEAFF
DNA: TGTGCCAGCAGTCCCACCCGGGGCTCCGGCTCGGGCGCTGAAGCTTTCTTT

V: TRBV5-1
J: TRBJ2-7
D: NA
size: NA
CDR3: CASSQGRYEQYF
DNA: TGCGCCAGCAGCCAGGGGAGGTACGAGCAGTACTTC

V: TRBV6-1
J: TRBJ2-1
D: NA
size: once
CDR3: CASSEATGSNEQFF
DNA: TGTGCCAGCAGTGAAGCAACGGGTTCCAATGAGCAGTTCTTC

V: TRBV19
J: TRBJ1-4
D: NA
size: NA
CDR3: CASSIGQEGEKLFF
DNA: TGTGCCAGTAGTATAGGCCAGGAAGGAGAAAAACTGTTTTTT

V: TRBV7-2
J: TRBJ2-1
D: NA
size: NA
CDR3: CASSLAQGYNEQFF
DNA: TGTGCCAGCAGCTTAGCCCAGGGATACAATGAGCAGTTCTTC

V: TRBV4-1
J: TRBJ2-1
D: TRBD2
size: once
CDR3: CASSLGLSGVYNEQFF
DNA: TGCGCCAGCAGCCTGGGACTAAGCGGGGTCTACAATGAGCAGTTCTTC

V: TRBV4-3
J: TRBJ2-3
D: TRBD2
size: NA
CDR3: CASSKGLAGATDTQYF
DNA: TGCGCCAGCAGCAAAGGACTAGCGGGGGCTACAGATACGCAGTATTTT

V: TRBV4-3
J: TRBJ2-1
D: NA
size: NA
CDR3: CASSQERMAAYNEQFF
DNA: TGCGCCAGCAGCCAAGAGAGGATGGCGGCCTACAATGAGCAGTTCTTC

V: TRBV7-8
J: TRBJ2-7
D: NA
size: NA
CDR3: CASSSYVGGSNEQYF
DNA: TGTGCCAGCAGCTCATATGTTGGGGGTTCTAACGAGCAGTACTTC

V: TRBV5-8
J: TRBJ2-6
D: NA
size: NA
CDR3: CASSPYRSGANVLTF
DNA: TGTGCCAGCAGCCCGTACAGGTCTGGGGCCAACGTCCTGACTTTC

V: TRBV6-1
J: TRBJ2-7
D: TRBD1
size: NA
CDR3: CASSERGQGTPYEQYF
DNA: TGTGCCAGCAGTGAAAGAGGACAGGGGACACCCTACGAGCAGTACTTC

V: TRBV27
J: TRBJ2-6
D: NA
size: NA
CDR3: CASSRDASAYTRANVLTF
DNA: TGTGCCAGCAGCCGGGACGCATCAGCTTACACGAGGGCCAACGTCCTGACTTTC

V: TRBV6-5
J: TRBJ2-7
D: TRBD1
size: NA
CDR3: CASNTGASDEQYF
DNA: TGTGCCAGCAATACAGGGGCCAGTGACGAGCAGTACTTC

V: TRBV23-1
J: TRBJ1-5
D: TRBD1
size: few
CDR3: CASSSDRARGQPQHF
DNA: TGCGCCAGCAGTTCGGACAGGGCGAGGGGTCAGCCCCAGCATTTT

V: TRBV6-4
J: TRBJ2-3
D: NA
size: NA
CDR3: CASSPGQNTDTQYF
DNA: TGTGCCAGCAGTCCCGGACAGAACACAGATACGCAGTATTTT